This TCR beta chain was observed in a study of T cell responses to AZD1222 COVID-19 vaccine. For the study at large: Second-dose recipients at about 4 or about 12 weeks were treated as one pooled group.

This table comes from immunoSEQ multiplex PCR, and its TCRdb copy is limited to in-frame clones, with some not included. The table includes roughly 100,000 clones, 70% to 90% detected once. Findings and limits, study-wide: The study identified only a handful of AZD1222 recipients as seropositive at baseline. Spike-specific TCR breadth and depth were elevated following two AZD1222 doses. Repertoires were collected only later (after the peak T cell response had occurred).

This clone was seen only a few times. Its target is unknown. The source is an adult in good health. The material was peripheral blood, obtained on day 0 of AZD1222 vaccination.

The DNA for the CDR3 is TGTGCCAGCAGTGACAGTCAGGGCTTATCCGGTGAGCAGTTCTTC. The encoded protein is CASSDSQGLSGEQFF. The chain is built from TRBV2 and TRBJ2-1, with a possible D match to TRBD1 (5 bases). CDR1 SNHLY and CDR2 FYNNEI come from the germline V gene. With 3 bases removed from V and 9 bases from J, the gap between germline ends came to 18 bases. The CDR3 extends over 15 amino acids.